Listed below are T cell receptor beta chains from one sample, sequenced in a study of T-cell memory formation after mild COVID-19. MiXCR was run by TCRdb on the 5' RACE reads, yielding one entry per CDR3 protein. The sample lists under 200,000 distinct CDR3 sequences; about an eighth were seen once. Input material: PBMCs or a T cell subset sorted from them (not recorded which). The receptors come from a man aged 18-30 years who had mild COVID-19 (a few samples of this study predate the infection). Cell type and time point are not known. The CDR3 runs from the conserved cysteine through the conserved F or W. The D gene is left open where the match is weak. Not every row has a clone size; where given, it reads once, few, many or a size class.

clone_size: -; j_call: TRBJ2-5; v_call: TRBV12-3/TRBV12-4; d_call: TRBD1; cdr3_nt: TGTGCCAGCAGTTCTCTTACAGGGGGACGGGAGACCCAGTACTTC; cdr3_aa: CASSSLTGGRETQYF
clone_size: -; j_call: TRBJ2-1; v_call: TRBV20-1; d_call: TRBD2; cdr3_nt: TGCAGTGCTAGCCGCGGGGGGGCTTCCAATGAGCAGTTCTTC; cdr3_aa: CSASRGGASNEQFF
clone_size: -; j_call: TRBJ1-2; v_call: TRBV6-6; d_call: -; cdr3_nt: TGTGCCAGCAGTAGACCGGGACGGGATCAGGGCTACACCTTC; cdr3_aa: CASSRPGRDQGYTF
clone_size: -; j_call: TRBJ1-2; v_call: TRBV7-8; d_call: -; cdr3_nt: TGTGCCAGCAGCACACAGGAATGGAGCTATGGCTACACCTTC; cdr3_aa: CASSTQEWSYGYTF
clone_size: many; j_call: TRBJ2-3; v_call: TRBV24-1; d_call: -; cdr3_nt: TGTGCCACCAGTGACCAACCGGACCCTGATACGCAGTATTTT; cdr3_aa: CATSDQPDPDTQYF
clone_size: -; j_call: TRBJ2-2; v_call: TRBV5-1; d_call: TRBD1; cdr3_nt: TGCGCCAGCAGCTTGATGGGACAGGGGCCGCCGGGGCCCGGGGAGCTGTTTTTT; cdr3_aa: CASSLMGQGPPGPGELFF
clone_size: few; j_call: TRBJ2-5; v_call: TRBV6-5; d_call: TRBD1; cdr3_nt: TGTGCCAGCAGTTCCAGGGGGCGCGGGACCGAGACCCAGTACTTC; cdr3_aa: CASSSRGRGTETQYF
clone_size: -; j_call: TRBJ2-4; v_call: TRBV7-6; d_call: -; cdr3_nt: TGTGCCAGCAGCCCCTCTCTAGCCAAAAACATTCAGTACTTC; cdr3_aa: CASSPSLAKNIQYF
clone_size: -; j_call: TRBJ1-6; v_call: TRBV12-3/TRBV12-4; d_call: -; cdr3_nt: TGTGCCAGTAGTACTCAGCTGGGGGACTATAATTCACCCCTCCACTTT; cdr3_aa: CASSTQLGDYNSPLHF
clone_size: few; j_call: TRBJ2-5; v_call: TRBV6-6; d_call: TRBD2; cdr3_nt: TGTGCCAGCAGCCACTTAAAGCGGGGTTCTCCGCAGACCCAGTACTTC; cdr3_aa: CASSHLKRGSPQTQYF
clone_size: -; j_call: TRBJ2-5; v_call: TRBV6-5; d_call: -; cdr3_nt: TGTGCCAGCAGTTACTCGGCAGGGACCCTGGGGGAGACCCAGTACTTC; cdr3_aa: CASSYSAGTLGETQYF
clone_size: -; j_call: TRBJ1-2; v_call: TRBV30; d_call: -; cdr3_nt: TGTGCCTGGAGTTCCCGGGACTTCAACTATGGCTACACCTTC; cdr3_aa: CAWSSRDFNYGYTF
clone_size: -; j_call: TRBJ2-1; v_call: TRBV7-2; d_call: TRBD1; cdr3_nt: TGTGCCAGCAGCTTGACAGGGTGGGGCAATGAGCAGTTCTTC; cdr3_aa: CASSLTGWGNEQFF
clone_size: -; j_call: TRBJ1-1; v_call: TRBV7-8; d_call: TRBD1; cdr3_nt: TGTGCCAGCAAAGACAGGGGCCCTAACACTGAAGCTTTCTTT; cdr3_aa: CASKDRGPNTEAFF
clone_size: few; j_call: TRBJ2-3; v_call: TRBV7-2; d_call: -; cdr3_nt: TGTGCCAGCAGCTTATTAGGGGGGGAGGCGGATACGCAGTATTTT; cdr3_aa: CASSLLGGEADTQYF
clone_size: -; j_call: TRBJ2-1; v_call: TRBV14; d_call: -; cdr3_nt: TGTGCCAGCAGCCAAGCGAACAATGAGCAGTTCTTC; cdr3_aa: CASSQANNEQFF
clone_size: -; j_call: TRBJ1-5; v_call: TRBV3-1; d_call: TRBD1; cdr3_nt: TGTGCCAGCAGCCAAGGACAGGGGAGGGATCAGCCCCAGCATTTT; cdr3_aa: CASSQGQGRDQPQHF
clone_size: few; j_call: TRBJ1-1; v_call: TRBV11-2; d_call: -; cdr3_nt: TGTGCCAGCAGCTTCAGTGGAGGCGGGGATACGAAAGCTTTCTTT; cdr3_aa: CASSFSGGGDTKAFF
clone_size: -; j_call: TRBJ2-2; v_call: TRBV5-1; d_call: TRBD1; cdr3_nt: TGCGCCAGCAGCTTGAGAGACAGGGGCCTCACCGGGGAGCTGTTTTTT; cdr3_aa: CASSLRDRGLTGELFF
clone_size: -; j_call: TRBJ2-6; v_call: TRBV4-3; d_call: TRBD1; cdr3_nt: TGCGCCAGCAGCCAAGATCCCGGACAGGGGGCGCAATCTGGGGCCAACGTCCTGACTTTC; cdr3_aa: CASSQDPGQGAQSGANVLTF
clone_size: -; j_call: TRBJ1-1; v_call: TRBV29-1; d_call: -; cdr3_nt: TGCAGCGTTGAAGCGGCACAGGCTAACACTGAAGCTTTCTTT; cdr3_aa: CSVEAAQANTEAFF
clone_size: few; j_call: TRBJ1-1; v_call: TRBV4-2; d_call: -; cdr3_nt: TGTGCCAGCAGCCAAGATTCGGGTCAGGACACTGAAGCTTTCTTT; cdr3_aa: CASSQDSGQDTEAFF
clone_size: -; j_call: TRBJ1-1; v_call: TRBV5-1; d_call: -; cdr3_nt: TGCGCCAGCAGGGACGGTTCAAACACTGAAGCTTTCTTT; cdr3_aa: CASRDGSNTEAFF
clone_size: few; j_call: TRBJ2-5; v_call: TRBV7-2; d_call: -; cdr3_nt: TGTGCCAGCAGCCGAGACAGAAAAGAGACCCAGTACTTC; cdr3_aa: CASSRDRKETQYF
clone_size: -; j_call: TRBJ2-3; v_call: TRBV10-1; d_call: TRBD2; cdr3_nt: TGCGCCAGCAGTGGGGGGGGACGCACAGATACGCAGTATTTT; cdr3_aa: CASSGGGRTDTQYF
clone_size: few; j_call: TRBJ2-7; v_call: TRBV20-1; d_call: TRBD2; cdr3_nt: TGCAGTGCATTGAGCGGGGGCCTGACCTACGAGCAGTACTTC; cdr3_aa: CSALSGGLTYEQYF
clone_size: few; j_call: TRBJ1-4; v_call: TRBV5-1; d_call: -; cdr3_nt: TGCGCCAGCAGCTCTAACGGACCGAATGAAAAACTGTTTTTT; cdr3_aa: CASSSNGPNEKLFF
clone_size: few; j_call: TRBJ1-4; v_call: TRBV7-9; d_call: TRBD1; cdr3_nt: TGTGCCGGCAGGGGGCAGGGTGAAAAACTGTTTTTT; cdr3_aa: CAGRGQGEKLFF
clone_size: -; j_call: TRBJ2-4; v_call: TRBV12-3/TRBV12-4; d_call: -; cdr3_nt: TGTGCCAGCAGTTATGAGGGGCCACGGGAAGCCAAAAACATTCAGTACTTC; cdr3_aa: CASSYEGPREAKNIQYF
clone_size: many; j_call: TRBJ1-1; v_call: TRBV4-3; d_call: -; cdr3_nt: TGCGCCAGCAGCCTTCAAAGGGCGGATTCAGCTTTCTTT; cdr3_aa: CASSLQRADSAFF
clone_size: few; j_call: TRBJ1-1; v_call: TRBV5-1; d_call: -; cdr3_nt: TGCGCCAGCAGCTTCGGGGGACCGAACACTGAAGCTTTCTTT; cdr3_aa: CASSFGGPNTEAFF
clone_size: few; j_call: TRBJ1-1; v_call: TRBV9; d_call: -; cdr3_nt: TGTGCCAGCACCCGGGGGCAGGGGAAGGGGTCTGAAGCTTTCTTT; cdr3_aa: CASTRGQGKGSEAFF
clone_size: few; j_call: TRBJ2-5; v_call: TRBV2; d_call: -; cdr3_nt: TGTGCCAGCCAGGGGCTGGAGACCCAGTACTTC; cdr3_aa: CASQGLETQYF
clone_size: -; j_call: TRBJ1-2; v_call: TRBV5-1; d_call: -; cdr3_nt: TGCGCCAGCAGCTTGGACAGGGCTAACTATGGCTACACCTTC; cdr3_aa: CASSLDRANYGYTF
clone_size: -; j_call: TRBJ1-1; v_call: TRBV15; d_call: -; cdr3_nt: TGTGCCACCAGCACTTTTGCGGGGCAGGCTTTCTTT; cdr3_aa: CATSTFAGQAFF
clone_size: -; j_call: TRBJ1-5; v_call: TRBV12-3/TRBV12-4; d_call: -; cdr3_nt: TGTGCCAGCAGTATGACAGCCGATCAGCCCCAGCATTTT; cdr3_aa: CASSMTADQPQHF
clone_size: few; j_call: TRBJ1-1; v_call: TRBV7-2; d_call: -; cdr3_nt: TGTGCCAGCAGCTTAGGGTGGCAGATGAACACTGAAGCTTTCTTT; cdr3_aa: CASSLGWQMNTEAFF
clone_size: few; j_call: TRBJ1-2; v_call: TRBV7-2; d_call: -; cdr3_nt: TGTGCCAGCAGCTTAGGCAGGGCTAGCTATGGCTACACCTTC; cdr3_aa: CASSLGRASYGYTF
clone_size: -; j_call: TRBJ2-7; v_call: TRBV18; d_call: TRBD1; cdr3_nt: TGTGCCAGCTCACGGGACAGCATAGCCTCCGAGCAGTACTTC; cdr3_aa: CASSRDSIASEQYF
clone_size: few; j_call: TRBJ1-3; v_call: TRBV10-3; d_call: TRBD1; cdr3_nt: TGTGCCATCAGGGACGGACAGGGGGCCATCTCTGGAAACACCATATATTTT; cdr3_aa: CAIRDGQGAISGNTIYF
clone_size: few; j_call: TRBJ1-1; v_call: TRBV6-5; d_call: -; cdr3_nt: TGTGCCAGCAGTGGGGTGGTACGGGTGAACACTGAAGCTTTCTTT; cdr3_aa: CASSGVVRVNTEAFF
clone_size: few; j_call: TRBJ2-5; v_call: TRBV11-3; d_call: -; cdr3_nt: TGTGCCAGCAGCATAGGTGGCAGGGCCCAAGAGACCCAGTACTTC; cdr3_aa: CASSIGGRAQETQYF
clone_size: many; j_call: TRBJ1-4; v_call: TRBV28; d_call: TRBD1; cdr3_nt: TGTGCCACACAGGGGGCGAATGAAAAACTGTTTTTT; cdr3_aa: CATQGANEKLFF
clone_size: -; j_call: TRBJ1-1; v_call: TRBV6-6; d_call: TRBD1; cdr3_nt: TGTGCCAGCAGTTTCCCCACAGGGGGCACTGAAGCTTTCTTT; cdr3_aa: CASSFPTGGTEAFF
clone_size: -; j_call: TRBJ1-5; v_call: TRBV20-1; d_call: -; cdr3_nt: TGCAGTGCTAGGGCCGTAATCGGGGCGAGGCAGCCCCAGCATTTT; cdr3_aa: CSARAVIGARQPQHF
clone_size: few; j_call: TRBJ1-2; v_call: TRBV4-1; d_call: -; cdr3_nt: TGCGCCAGCAGCCAAGATCCCGGCGACTATGGCTACACCTTC; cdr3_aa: CASSQDPGDYGYTF
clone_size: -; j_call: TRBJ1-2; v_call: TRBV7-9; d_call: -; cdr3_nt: TGTGCCAGCAGCGTAACAGGTTTAGTGGAGAAGGGCTACACCTTC; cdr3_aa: CASSVTGLVEKGYTF
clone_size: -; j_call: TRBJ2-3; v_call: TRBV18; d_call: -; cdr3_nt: TGTGCCAGCTCACCTCCCGAGGGCACAGATACGCAGTATTTT; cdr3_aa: CASSPPEGTDTQYF
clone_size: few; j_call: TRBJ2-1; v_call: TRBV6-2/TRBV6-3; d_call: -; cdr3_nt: TGTGCCAGCAGTTACGAGGACTACCGAATGAACAATGAGCAGTTCTTC; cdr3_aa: CASSYEDYRMNNEQFF
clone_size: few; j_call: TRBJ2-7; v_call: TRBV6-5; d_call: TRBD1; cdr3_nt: TGTGCCAGCAGTCGCCAGACCCGACAGGGGAGCTCCTACGAGCAGTACTTC; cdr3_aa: CASSRQTRQGSSYEQYF
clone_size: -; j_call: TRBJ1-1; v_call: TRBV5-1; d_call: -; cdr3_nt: TGCGCCAGCAGCTTACGGGGTGTAGGCGCTGAAGCTTTCTTT; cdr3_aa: CASSLRGVGAEAFF
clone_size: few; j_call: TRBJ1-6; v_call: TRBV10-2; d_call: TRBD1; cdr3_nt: TGCGCCAGCAACAAGGACAGGGTCTGGAATTCACCCCTCCACTTT; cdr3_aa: CASNKDRVWNSPLHF
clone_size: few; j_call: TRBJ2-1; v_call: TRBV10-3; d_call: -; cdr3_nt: TGTGCCATCAGTGAGGCCCAGACTCCTAAACCCTACAATGAGCAGTTCTTC; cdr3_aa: CAISEAQTPKPYNEQFF
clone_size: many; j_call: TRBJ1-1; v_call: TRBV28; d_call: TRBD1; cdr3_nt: TGTGCCAGCGGGACAGGGTGGAAATCTGAAGCTTTCTTT; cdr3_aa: CASGTGWKSEAFF
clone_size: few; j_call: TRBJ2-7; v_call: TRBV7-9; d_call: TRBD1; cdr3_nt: TGTGCCAGCAGCCTCACAGGGGTGCCCTACGAGCAGTACTTC; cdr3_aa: CASSLTGVPYEQYF
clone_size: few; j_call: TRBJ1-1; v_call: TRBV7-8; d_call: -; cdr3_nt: TGTGCCAGCAGCTTAGCGCGAGCTACACCTTTCTTT; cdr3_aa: CASSLARATPFF
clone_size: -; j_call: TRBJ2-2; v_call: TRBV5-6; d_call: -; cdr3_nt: TGTGCCAGCAGCTCAAATTCGGGCCCCTCTTTT; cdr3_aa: CASSSNSGPSF
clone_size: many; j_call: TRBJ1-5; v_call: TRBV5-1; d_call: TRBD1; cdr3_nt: TGCGCCAGCAGCGCCGGGACAGGGGATCAGCCCCAGCATTTT; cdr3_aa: CASSAGTGDQPQHF
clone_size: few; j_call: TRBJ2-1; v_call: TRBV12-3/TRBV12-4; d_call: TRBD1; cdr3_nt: TGTGCCAGCACCCAAGGGGGCTATGAGCAGTTCTTC; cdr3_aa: CASTQGGYEQFF
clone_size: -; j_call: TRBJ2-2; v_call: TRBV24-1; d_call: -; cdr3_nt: TGTGCCACCAGTGATACAGGGACCGGGGAGCTGTTTTTT; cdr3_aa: CATSDTGTGELFF